What follows is one T cell receptor (beta chain) and its context. The assay was immunoSEQ multiplex PCR, and TCRdb's table has in-frame clones only and misses some. Here the sample spans tens of thousands of clones, over 85% being singletons. CDR1 and CDR2 (germline): SGHDT, YYEEEE. This CDR3 is 15 amino acids long. Trimming cost V 4 bases and J 4 bases; bases outside gene matches: 7. This entry comes from a study of T cell changes during pregnancy in multiple sclerosis. The source material was peripheral blood, sampled in the third trimester of pregnancy. The rearrangement links TRBV5-6 to TRBJ1-2, with TRBD1 identical over 10 bases. The clonotype comes from a female donor with multiple sclerosis, enrolled in a pregnancy study. DNA of the CDR3: TGTGCCAGCAGCCTCCGGGACAGGGGCGGCTATGGCTACACCTTC. This sequence encodes CASSLRDRGGYGYTF.